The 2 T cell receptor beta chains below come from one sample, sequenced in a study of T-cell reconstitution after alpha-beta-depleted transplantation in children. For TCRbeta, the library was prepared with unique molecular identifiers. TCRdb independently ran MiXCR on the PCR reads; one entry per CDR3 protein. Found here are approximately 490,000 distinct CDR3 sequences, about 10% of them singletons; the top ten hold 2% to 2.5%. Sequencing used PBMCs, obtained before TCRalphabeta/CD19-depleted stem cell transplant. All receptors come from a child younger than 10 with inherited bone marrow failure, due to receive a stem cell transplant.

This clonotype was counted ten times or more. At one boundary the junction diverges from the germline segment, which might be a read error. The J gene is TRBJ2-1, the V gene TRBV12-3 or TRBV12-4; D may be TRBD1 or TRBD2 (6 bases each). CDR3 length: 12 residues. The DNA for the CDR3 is TGTGCCAGCAGCTTAGGGGGGAATGAGCAGTTCTTC. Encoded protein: CASSLGGNEQFF.

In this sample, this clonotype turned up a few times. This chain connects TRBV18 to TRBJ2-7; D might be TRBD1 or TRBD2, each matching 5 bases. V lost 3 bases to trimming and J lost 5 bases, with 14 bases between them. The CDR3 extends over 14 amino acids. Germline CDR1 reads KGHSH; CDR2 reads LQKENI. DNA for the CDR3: TGTGCCAGCTCACCGCCAGGGAGAATCCACGAGCAGTACTTC. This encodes CASSPPGRIHEQYF.